The source of this T cell receptor beta chain is a study of blood T cell repertoires in COVID-19. Study-wide context: Researchers got acute and convalescent COVID-19 samples from the United States, Italy and Spain.

The CDR3 has 16 residues. V shed 6 bases, J shed 8 bases, and the junction held 8 bases outside the gene matches. Germline CDR1 reads LNHDA; CDR2 reads SQIVND (reference sequence). Per the study methods: Amplification with reference gene primers provided the estimates of nucleated cell counts. Produced via immunoSEQ multiplex PCR; TCRdb's table is partial and in-frame only. V and J calls and clone size are as listed in that table; D and trimming were resolved from the DNA. The sample comprises 50,000 or so clones, about 88% of which are singletons, and 15% to 20% rests with the top ten. Specimen: peripheral blood. This TCR was recovered from a human donor with active COVID-19. The donor label of this sample is uncertain. V gene TRBV19 combines with J gene TRBJ2-1; 15 bases map to TRBD2. The CDR3 DNA reads as TGTGCCAGTAGAGAATTAGGGACTAGCGGGGGGTATGAGCAGTTCTTC. This gives the protein CASRELGTSGGYEQFF.